These T cell receptor beta chains were read from a single sample in a study of T cell repertoires in ileal Crohn's disease. Clones were sequenced by immunoSEQ multiplex PCR, and TCRdb holds only the in-frame ones, with some missing. The sample has about 15,000 clones; more than 55% are singletons. The specimen was ileal tissue. The receptors shown here come from an adult with Crohn's disease. Each CDR3 is given with its conserved first and last residue. The D gene is left open where the match is weak. Not all rows give a size; the values are once, few, many and, for expanded clones, a class.

j_call clone_size d_call v_call cdr3_nt cdr3_aa
TRBJ2-5 . TRBD1 TRBV5-4 TGTGCCAGCAGTAAGACAGGGGGCTCTGGGGCCCAAGAGACCCAGTACTTC CASSKTGGSGAQETQYF
TRBJ1-2 . TRBD1 TRBV6-1 TGTGCCAGCAGTGGGGACAGGGCTGGGAATGGCTACACCTTC CASSGDRAGNGYTF
TRBJ2-7 . TRBD2 TRBV7-6 TGTGCCAGCAGCTTATATTCTCCTAGCGGGATATCCTACGAGCAGTACTTC CASSLYSPSGISYEQYF
TRBJ2-2 . TRBD1 TRBV25-1 TGTGCCAGCATAGGACAGGGGGGCGCCGGGGAGCTGTTTTTT CASIGQGGAGELFF
TRBJ2-7 once TRBD1 TRBV25-1 TGTGCCAGCAGTGAAGAGGGGACAGGGCTTCCTCCCTACGAGCAGTACTTC CASSEEGTGLPPYEQYF
TRBJ2-2 . TRBD1 TRBV18 TGTGCCAGCTCACCCCGGGACAGTCCTACCGGGGAGCTGTTTTTT CASSPRDSPTGELFF
TRBJ1-5 few TRBD1 TRBV6-1 TGTGCCAGCAGTGAGCCGGGACAGGGGATGGGAGCCCAGCATTTT CASSEPGQGMGAQHF
TRBJ2-2 few . TRBV7-8 TGTGCCAGCAGCTCCTACACCGGGGAGCTGTTTTTT CASSSYTGELFF
TRBJ2-7 . TRBD1 TRBV5-1 TGCGCCAGCAGCTCCGGGACAGGCCCCTACGAGCAGTACTTC CASSSGTGPYEQYF
TRBJ2-1 . . TRBV19 TGTGCCAGTAGTATATCCATCTCAGCGTCATGGCAGAAATACAATGAGCAGTTCTTC CASSISISASWQKYNEQFF
TRBJ2-5 few TRBD2 TRBV19 TGTGCCAGTACTCATTCGGGGGGAGAGACCCAGTACTTC CASTHSGGETQYF
TRBJ2-5 . . TRBV2 TGTGCCAGCAGTGCGCTAGCGCAGACGTCGGGGGAGCAGTACTTC CASSALAQTSGEQYF
TRBJ2-3 . TRBD1 TRBV19 TGTGCCAGTAGACGCAGACAGGGGACAAACACAGATACGCAGTATTTT CASRRRQGTNTDTQYF
TRBJ2-3 . TRBD1 TRBV19 TGTGCCAGTAGTCCAGACAGGGGATGGGTGAGCACAGATACGCAGTATTTT CASSPDRGWVSTDTQYF
TRBJ2-1 . . TRBV7-6 TGTGCCAGCAGCTTAGCGGCCTTTGCGGGAACTGTCTACAATGAGCAGTTCTTC CASSLAAFAGTVYNEQFF
TRBJ1-2 . . TRBV7-3 TGTGCCAGCAGCTCCGGAGTCGGTTATGGCTACACCTTC CASSSGVGYGYTF
TRBJ1-5 . . TRBV6-5 TGTGCCAGCAGTAGGAGGGGTTACGGCAATCAGCCCCAGCATTTT CASSRRGYGNQPQHF
TRBJ2-1 . . TRBV7-7 TGTGCTAGCAGCTTAGATGGAGGCAATGAGCAGTTCTTC CASSLDGGNEQFF
TRBJ2-5 . . TRBV6-5 TGTGCCAGCAGCGAGGTGACAGGGACCCAGTACTTC CASSEVTGTQYF
TRBJ2-3 . . TRBV5-1 TGCGCCAGCAGTGTAGCGGATTTCACAGATACGCAGTATTTT CASSVADFTDTQYF
TRBJ1-2 . . TRBV7-2 TGTGCCAGCAGCAAACAGGGATATGGCTACACCTTC CASSKQGYGYTF
TRBJ1-5 . . TRBV2 TGTGCCAGCAGGGGTGGGGGAGGCCAGCCCCAGCATTTT CASRGGGGQPQHF
TRBJ1-2 . TRBD1 TRBV25-1 TGTGCCAGCAGTCGACAGGGTAGGGACTATGGCTACACCTTC CASSRQGRDYGYTF
TRBJ2-7 . TRBD1 TRBV6-1 TGTGCCAGCAGTGGAGGGGGGCAGGGGGCTCACTACGAGCAGTACTTC CASSGGGQGAHYEQYF
TRBJ2-2 . TRBD2 TRBV18 TGTGCCAGCTCACCATTCGGGACTAGCGGTTACACCGGGGAGCTGTTTTTT CASSPFGTSGYTGELFF
TRBJ1-2 few TRBD1 TRBV5-4 TGTGCCAGCAGTTTTCCACAGGGGTTGTTCTTC CASSFPQGLFF
TRBJ2-7 . TRBD2 TRBV27 TGTGCCAGCAGTTCGCTGGGCAGCGGGATATACTACGAGCAGTACTTC CASSSLGSGIYYEQYF
TRBJ1-6 . . TRBV21-1 TGTGCCAGCAGCATAGGGTACAGGTATAATTCACCCCTCCACTTT CASSIGYRYNSPLHF
TRBJ2-5 . TRBD2 TRBV10-1 TGCGCCAGGATCGCGGGAGATGGGGAGACCCAGTACTTC CARIAGDGETQYF
TRBJ2-7 . . TRBV5-1 TGCGCCAGCAGCCTCGAATCCAGAATTTGGCAGTACTTC CASSLESRIWQYF
TRBJ1-1 . TRBD1 TRBV5-6 TGTGCCAGCAGCTTGGCCCAGGGGGTCACTGAAGCTTTCTTT CASSLAQGVTEAFF
TRBJ1-5 . . TRBV29-1 TGCAGCGTCGTGGAGGGTAGTAACAATCAGCCCCAGCATTTT CSVVEGSNNQPQHF
TRBJ2-7 . . TRBV11-3 TGTGCCAGCAGCTTAATCGCCTACGAGCAGTACTTC CASSLIAYEQYF
TRBJ1-4 few . TRBV2 TGTGCCAGCAGTGAAACAGGCCAGCGGGTGAACGAAAAACTGTTTTTT CASSETGQRVNEKLFF
TRBJ1-6 . TRBD1 TRBV30 TGTGCCTGGAGTGCACCGGGACAGGGAGGGAATTCACCCCTCCACTTT CAWSAPGQGGNSPLHF
TRBJ2-7 few . TRBV20-1 TGCAGTGCTAGATGGCACCACGAGCAGTACTTC CSARWHHEQYF
TRBJ2-1 . TRBD2 TRBV27 TGTGCCAGCAGCCCCGGGACTAGCAATGGCAATGAGCAGTTCTTC CASSPGTSNGNEQFF
TRBJ2-3 . TRBD2 TRBV29-1 TGCAGCGGCGGGACTAGCGGGGGGCCCACAGATACGCAGTATTTT CSGGTSGGPTDTQYF
TRBJ2-1 . TRBD1 TRBV5-8 TGTGCCAGCAGCCCTCTAAGGGGGCGGGATGAGCAGTTCTTC CASSPLRGRDEQFF
TRBJ2-1 . . TRBV5-1 TGCGCCAGCAGCCCTACTACCTACTTAAATGAGCAGTTCTTC CASSPTTYLNEQFF
TRBJ1-6 . TRBD1 TRBV5-4 TGTGCCAGCAGCTTGACAGGGGGCAATTCACCCCTCCACTTT CASSLTGGNSPLHF
TRBJ2-1 once TRBD2 TRBV5-4 TGTGCCAGCAGCCCCGGGACTATGGTCGATGAGCAGTTCTTC CASSPGTMVDEQFF
TRBJ2-5 . TRBD2 TRBV28 TGTGCCAGCAGTTTTCGCGGGAGAACGGGGGAGCAGTACTTC CASSFRGRTGEQYF
TRBJ1-5 . . TRBV27 TGTGCCAGCAGTTTATCAGCTCCAGGGGATCAGCCCCAGCATTTT CASSLSAPGDQPQHF
TRBJ2-1 . . TRBV28 TGTGCCAGCAGAACAGGCGGGATCATTACCAATGAGCAGTTCTTC CASRTGGIITNEQFF
TRBJ2-2 . . TRBV11-3 TGTGCCAGCAGCCTTACAGGGAACACCGGGGAGCTGTTTTTT CASSLTGNTGELFF
TRBJ1-1 . . TRBV7-3 TGTGCCAGCAGCAAACAGGGTGGGTACACTGAAGCTTTCTTT CASSKQGGYTEAFF
TRBJ2-7 . . TRBV2 TGTGCCAGCAGTAGACAGGCCTACGAGCAGTACTTC CASSRQAYEQYF